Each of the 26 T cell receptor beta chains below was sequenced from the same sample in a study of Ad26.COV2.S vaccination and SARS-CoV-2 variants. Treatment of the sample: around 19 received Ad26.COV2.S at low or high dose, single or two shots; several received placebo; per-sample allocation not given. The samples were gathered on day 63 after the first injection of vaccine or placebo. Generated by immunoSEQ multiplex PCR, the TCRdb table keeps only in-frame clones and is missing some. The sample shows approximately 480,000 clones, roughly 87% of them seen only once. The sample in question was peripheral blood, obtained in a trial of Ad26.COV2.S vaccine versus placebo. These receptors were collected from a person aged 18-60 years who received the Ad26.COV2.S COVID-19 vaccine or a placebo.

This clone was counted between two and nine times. The CDR3 nucleotides are TGTGCCAGCAGCACCCCCCAATTTGTTGCTCATTCACCCCTCCACTTT. It specifies CASSTPQFVAHSPLHF. This chain connects TRBV6-6 to TRBJ1-6; D not certain. V gave up 6 bases and J gave up 8 bases, with 20 bases separating them. The germline CDR1 and CDR2 sequences are MNHNY and SVGAGI (reference sequence). The length of the CDR3 is 16 residues.

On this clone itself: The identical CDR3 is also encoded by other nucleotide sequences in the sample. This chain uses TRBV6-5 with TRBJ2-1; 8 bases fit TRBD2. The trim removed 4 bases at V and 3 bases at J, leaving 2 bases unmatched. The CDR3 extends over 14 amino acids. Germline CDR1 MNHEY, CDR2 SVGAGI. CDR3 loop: CASSLAGSYNEQFF. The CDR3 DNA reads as TGTGCCAGCAGTTTAGCGGGGAGCTACAATGAGCAGTTCTTC.

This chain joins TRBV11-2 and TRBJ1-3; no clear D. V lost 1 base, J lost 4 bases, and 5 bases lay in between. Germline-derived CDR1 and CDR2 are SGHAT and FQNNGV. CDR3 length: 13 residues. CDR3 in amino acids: CASSLVRGNTIYF. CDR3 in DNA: TGTGCCAGCAGCTTAGTTCGGGGAAACACCATATATTTT.

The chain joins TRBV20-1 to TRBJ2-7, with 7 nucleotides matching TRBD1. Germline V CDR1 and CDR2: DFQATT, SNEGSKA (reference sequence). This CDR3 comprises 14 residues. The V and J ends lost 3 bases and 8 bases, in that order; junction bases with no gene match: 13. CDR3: CSASSKGAEVQQYF. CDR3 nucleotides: TGCAGTGCTAGTTCCAAGGGGGCAGAGGTGCAGCAGTACTTC.

This CDR3 reads CASSGLAADTQYF. In DNA form, the CDR3 reads TGTGCCAGCAGCGGCCTAGCGGCGGATACGCAGTATTTT. This chain joins TRBV3-1 (or the pseudogene TRBV3-2) and TRBJ2-3, with 7 nucleotides matching TRBD2. V was clipped by 5 bases and J by 6 bases; unmatched bases: 5. The length of the CDR3 is 13 residues. CDR1 is LGHDT and CDR2 is YNNKEL in the germline V gene (reference sequence).

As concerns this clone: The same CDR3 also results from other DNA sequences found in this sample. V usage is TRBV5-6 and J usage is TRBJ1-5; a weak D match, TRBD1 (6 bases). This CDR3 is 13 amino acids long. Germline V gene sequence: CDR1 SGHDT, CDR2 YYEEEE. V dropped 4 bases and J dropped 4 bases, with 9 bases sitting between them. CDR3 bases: TGTGCCAGCAGCCAGGGGCCAAATCAGCCCCAGCATTTT. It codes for CASSQGPNQPQHF.

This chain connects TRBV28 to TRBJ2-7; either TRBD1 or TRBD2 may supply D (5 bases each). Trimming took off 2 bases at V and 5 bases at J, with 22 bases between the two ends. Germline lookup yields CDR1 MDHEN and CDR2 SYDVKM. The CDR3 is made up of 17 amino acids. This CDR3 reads CASSLPTGTGAGNEQYF. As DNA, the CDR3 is TGTGCCAGCAGTTTACCCACCGGGACCGGGGCCGGCAACGAGCAGTACTTC.

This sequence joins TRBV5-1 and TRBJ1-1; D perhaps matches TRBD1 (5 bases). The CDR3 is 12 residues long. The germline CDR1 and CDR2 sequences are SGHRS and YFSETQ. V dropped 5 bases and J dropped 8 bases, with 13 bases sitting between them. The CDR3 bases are TGCGCCAGCAGGGGGGGTGGTCCCGAAGCTTTCTTT. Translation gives CASRGGGPEAFF.

CDR3 region: CASSSGTSGPTDTQYF. The CDR3 bases are TGTGCCAGCAGCTCTGGGACTAGCGGACCCACAGATACGCAGTATTTT. V gene TRBV7-2 combines with J gene TRBJ2-3; 11 positions agree with TRBD2. The trim removed 4 bases at V and 2 bases at J, leaving 5 bases unmatched. The CDR3 has 16 amino acids. Germline V CDR1 and CDR2: SGHTA, FQGNSA.

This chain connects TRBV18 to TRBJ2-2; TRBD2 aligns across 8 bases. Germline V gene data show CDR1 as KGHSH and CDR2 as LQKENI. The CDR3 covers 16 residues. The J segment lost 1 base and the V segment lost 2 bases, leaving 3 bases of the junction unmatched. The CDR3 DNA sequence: TGTGCCAGCTCACCAGCCAGCGGGGGGAACACCGGGGAGCTGTTTTTT. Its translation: CASSPASGGNTGELFF.

CDR3 loop: CASSLPPLYEQYF. In nucleotides, the CDR3 is TGTGCCAGCAGTTTGCCACCACTCTACGAGCAGTACTTC. The V and J genes are TRBV12-3 or TRBV12-4 and TRBJ2-7; D is unclear. V was cut by 3 bases and J by 3 bases, with 9 bases left in between. This CDR3 contains 13 residues.

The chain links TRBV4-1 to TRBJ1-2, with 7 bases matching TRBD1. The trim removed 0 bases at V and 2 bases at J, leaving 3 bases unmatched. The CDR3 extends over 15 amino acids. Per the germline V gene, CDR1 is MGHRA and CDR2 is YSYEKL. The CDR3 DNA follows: TGCGCCAGCAGCCAAGAGAGGGGGCGCAACTATGGCTACACCTTC. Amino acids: CASSQERGRNYGYTF.

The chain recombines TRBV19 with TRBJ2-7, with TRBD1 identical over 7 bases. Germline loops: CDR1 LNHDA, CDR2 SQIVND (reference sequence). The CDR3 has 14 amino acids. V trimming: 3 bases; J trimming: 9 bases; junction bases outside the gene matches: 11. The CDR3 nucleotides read TGTGCCAGTAGTATCCAGGACAGGTTATTCGGGCAGTACTTC. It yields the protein CASSIQDRLFGQYF.

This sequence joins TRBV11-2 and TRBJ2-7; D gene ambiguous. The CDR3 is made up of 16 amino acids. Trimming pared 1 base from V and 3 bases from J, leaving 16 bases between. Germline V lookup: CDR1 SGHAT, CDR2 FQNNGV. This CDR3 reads CASSLGASILNYEQYF. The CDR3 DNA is TGTGCCAGCAGCTTAGGTGCCTCGATCTTAAACTACGAGCAGTACTTC.

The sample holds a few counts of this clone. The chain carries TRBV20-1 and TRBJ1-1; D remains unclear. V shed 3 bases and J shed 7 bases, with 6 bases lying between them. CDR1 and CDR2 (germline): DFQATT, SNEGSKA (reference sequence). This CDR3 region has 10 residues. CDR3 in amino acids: CSARRGEAFF. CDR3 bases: TGCAGTGCTAGGCGGGGTGAAGCTTTCTTT.

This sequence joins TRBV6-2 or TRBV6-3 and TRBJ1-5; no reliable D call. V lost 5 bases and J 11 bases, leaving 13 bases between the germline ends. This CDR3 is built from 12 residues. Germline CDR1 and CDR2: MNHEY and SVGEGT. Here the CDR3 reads CASSAPLSTQHF. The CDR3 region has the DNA TGTGCCAGCAGTGCTCCTTTGTCCACCCAGCATTTT.

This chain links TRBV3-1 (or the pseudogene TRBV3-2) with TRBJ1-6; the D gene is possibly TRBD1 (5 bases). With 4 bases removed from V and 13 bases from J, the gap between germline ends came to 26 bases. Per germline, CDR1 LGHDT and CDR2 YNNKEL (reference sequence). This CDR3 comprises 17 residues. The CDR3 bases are TGTGCCAGCAGCCCCCGCCCCTTGTCGGGTGGGGGGACTCCCCTCCACTTT. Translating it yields CASSPRPLSGGGTPLHF.

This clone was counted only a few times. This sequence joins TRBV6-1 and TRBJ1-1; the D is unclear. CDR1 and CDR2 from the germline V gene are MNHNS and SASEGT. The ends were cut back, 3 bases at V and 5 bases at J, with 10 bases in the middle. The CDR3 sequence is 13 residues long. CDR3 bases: TGTGCCAGCAGTGATAGAGGGAAAACTGAAGCTTTCTTT. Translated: CASSDRGKTEAFF.

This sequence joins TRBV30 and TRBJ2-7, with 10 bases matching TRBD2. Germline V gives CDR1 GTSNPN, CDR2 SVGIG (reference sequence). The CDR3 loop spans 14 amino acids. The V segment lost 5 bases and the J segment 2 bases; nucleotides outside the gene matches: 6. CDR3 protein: CAWGQLAGTYEQYF. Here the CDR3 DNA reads TGTGCCTGGGGGCAACTAGCGGGGACCTACGAGCAGTACTTC.

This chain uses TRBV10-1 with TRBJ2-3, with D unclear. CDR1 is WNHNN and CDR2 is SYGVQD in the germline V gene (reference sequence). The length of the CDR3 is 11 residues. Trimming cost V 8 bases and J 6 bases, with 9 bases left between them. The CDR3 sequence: CASSSVDTQYF. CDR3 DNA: TGCGCCAGCTCCTCGGTTGATACGCAGTATTTT.

Written as DNA, the CDR3 is TGTGCCAGCAGCTTAGGCCTCGGTAGTGCTTTCGACGTGCTGTTTTTT. Amino acids: CASSLGLGSAFDVLFF. The chain combines TRBV11-2 with TRBJ2-2; D is undetermined. CDR3 length: 16 residues. V was clipped by 1 base and J by 13 bases, with 22 bases between them. CDR1 and CDR2 (germline): SGHAT, FQNNGV.

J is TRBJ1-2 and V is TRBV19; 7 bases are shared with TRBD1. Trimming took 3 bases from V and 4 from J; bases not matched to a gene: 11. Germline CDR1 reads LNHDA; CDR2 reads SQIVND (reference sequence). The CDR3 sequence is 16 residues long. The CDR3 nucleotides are TGTGCCAGTAGTATCCCCGTCACAGGGGTGGGCTATGGCTACACCTTC. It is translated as CASSIPVTGVGYGYTF.

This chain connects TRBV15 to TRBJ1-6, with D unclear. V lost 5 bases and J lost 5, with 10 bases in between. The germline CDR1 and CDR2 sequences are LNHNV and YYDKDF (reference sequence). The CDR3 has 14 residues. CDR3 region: CATSAKLDNSPLHF. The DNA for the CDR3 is TGTGCCACCAGCGCAAAGCTAGATAATTCACCCCTCCACTTT. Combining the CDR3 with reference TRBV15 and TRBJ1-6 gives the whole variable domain DAMVIQNPRYQVTQFGKPVTLSCSQTLNHNVMYWYQQKSSQAPKLLFHYYDKDFNNEADTPDNFQSRRPNTSFCFLDIRSPGLGDTAMYLCATSAKLDNSPLHFGNGTRLTVT.

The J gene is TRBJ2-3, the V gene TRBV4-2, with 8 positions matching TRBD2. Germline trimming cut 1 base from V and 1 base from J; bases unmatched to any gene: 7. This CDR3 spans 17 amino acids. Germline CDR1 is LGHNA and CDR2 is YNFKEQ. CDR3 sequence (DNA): TGTGCCAGCAGCCAAGTGACGGCGGGAGGCCGCACAGATACGCAGTATTTT. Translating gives CASSQVTAGGRTDTQYF.

CDR3 DNA sequence: TGTGCCAGCAGTGAAGGATTCCAGGAGAGCTATGGCTACACCTTC. Its protein is CASSEGFQESYGYTF. J is TRBJ1-2 and V is TRBV2, with D unresolved. The CDR3 is 15 amino acids. Germline assignment: CDR1 SNHLY and CDR2 FYNNEI. V lost 1 base, J lost 4 bases, and 13 bases lay in between.

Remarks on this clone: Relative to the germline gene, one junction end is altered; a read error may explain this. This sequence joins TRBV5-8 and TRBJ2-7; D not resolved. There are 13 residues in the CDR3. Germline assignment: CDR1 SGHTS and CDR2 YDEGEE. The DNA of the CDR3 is TGTGCCAGCAGCTTTGATTTCGGGTTACGTGATGGGTTC. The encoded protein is CASSFDFGLRDGF. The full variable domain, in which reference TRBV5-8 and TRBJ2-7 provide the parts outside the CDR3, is EAGVTQSPTHLIKTRGQQATLRCSPISGHTSVYWYQQALGLGLQFLLWYDEGEERNRGNFPPRFSGRQFPNYSSELNVNALELEDSALYLCASSFDFGLRDGFGPGTRLTVT.